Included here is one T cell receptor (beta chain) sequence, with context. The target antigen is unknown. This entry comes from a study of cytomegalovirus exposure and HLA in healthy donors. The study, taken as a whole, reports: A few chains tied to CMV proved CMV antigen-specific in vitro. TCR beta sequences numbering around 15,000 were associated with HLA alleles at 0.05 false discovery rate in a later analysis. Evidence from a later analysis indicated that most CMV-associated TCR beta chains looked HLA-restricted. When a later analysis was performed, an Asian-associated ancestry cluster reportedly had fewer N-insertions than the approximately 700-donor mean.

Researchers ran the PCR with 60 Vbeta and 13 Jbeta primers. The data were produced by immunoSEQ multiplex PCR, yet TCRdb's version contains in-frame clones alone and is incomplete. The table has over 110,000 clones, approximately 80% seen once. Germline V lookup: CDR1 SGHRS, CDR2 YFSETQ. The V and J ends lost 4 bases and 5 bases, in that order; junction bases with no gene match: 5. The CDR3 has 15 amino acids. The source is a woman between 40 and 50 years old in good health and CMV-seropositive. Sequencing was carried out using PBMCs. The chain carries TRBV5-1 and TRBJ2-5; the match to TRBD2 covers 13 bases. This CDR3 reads CASSPQTSGGETQYF. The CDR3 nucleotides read TGCGCCAGCAGCCCCCAGACTAGCGGGGGGGAGACCCAGTACTTC.